This T cell receptor (beta chain) was found in a study of CD8 T cells in ankylosing spondylitis. Findings and caveats of the study: Disease-linked clones, CD8+, were relatively rare in peripheral blood. Some of these motif variants have turned up before, in reports on reactive arthritis synovial fluid and blood. Significant enrichment of disease-linked clones was reported in matched ankylosing spondylitis synovial fluid. Ankylosing spondylitis blood appeared to carry a characteristic TCR beta motif of roughly eight highly homologous variants.

Germline values: CDR1 LGHNA, CDR2 YSLEER. This CDR3 is built from 15 residues. Trimming removed 2 bases at V and 0 bases at J, with 10 bases between. Only a few counts were recorded for this clonotype. Its antigen remains unknown. For TCR beta, libraries came from quantitative 5'-RACE with molecular barcodes. One entry per CDR3 protein results from TCRdb running MiXCR on the 5' RACE reads. The table records some 800,000 distinct CDR3 sequences, about 10% of them present only once. The gene calls are TRBV4-3 and TRBJ1-2; D gene ambiguous. This TCR came from a male donor with ankylosing spondylitis. Sequenced input: blood, either unsorted or a sorted T cell fraction (not recorded which). CDR3: CASSQFQYPNYGYTF. CDR3 nucleotides: TGCGCCAGCAGCCAATTTCAGTACCCTAACTATGGCTACACCTTC.